These T cell receptor beta chains were read from a single sample in a study of T cell repertoires in cytomegalovirus infection. MiXCR was run by TCRdb on the reads, yielding one entry per CDR3 protein. The table lists 300,000 or so distinct CDR3 sequences, about 23% of them singletons. The sequencing input was PBMCs. The receptors stem from a human donor in good health (CMV status not recorded). Some clones in this sample may be carry-over from other donors' samples. CDR3s include the opening cysteine and the closing phenylalanine or tryptophan. The D gene is left open where the match is weak. Only some rows state a clone size, as once, few, many or a class for expanded clones.

cdr3_nt,cdr3_aa,j_call,d_call,cdr3_length,clone_size,v_call
TGTGCCAGCAGCTTAGGATTCAGGAACTACGAGCAGTACTTC,CASSLGFRNYEQYF,TRBJ2-7,NA,14,few,TRBV11-2
TGTGCCAGCAGTTTATCGGGAAGATCTGACGAGCAGTACTTC,CASSLSGRSDEQYF,TRBJ2-7,NA,14,NA,TRBV28
TGTGCCAGCAGGATCAGGGATACGAACACCGGGGAGCTGTTTTTT,CASRIRDTNTGELFF,TRBJ2-2,NA,15,NA,TRBV2
TGCGCCAGCAGCCAGACAGGGGCCTACGAGCAGTACTTC,CASSQTGAYEQYF,TRBJ2-7,TRBD1,13,once,TRBV5-1
TGTGCCAGCAGCTTAGAGTTATCGGGGACCCAGTACTTC,CASSLELSGTQYF,TRBJ2-5,NA,13,many,TRBV7-2
TGTGCCACCAGCAGACATCAGAGGAACAATGAGCAGTTCTTC,CATSRHQRNNEQFF,TRBJ2-1,NA,14,NA,TRBV15
TGTGCCAGCCAAGCCGACAGGGGTGTTCCCCAGCCCCAGCATTTT,CASQADRGVPQPQHF,TRBJ1-5,TRBD1,15,NA,TRBV2
TGTGCCAGCAGTCGAGGCGATAACTATGGCTACACCTTC,CASSRGDNYGYTF,TRBJ1-2,NA,13,many,TRBV28
TGTGCCAGCAGTTACGGACTACTAAACAATGAGCAGTTCTTC,CASSYGLLNNEQFF,TRBJ2-1,NA,14,NA,TRBV6-2/TRBV6-3
TGTGCCAGCAGCCCGGACCCGGGGCAGAACACTGAAGCTTTCTTT,CASSPDPGQNTEAFF,TRBJ1-1,NA,15,many,TRBV7-6
TGTGCCAGCAGCTTATTTGCCTCAACCTACGAGCAGTACTTC,CASSLFASTYEQYF,TRBJ2-7,NA,14,many,TRBV7-9
TGTGCCAGCAGCCCAACAATAGCAGATACGCAGTATTTT,CASSPTIADTQYF,TRBJ2-3,NA,13,many,TRBV11-2
TGTGCCAGCAGCGCGGGACATTTGAGGGATCAGCCCCAGCATTTT,CASSAGHLRDQPQHF,TRBJ1-5,NA,15,NA,TRBV5-6
TGCGCCAGCAGCCCGTCGCAGGGGTTAGCTTTTAGTGCGGACACTGAAGCTTTCTTT,CASSPSQGLAFSADTEAFF,TRBJ1-1,NA,19,NA,TRBV5-1
TGCAGTGCTAGAGATGGGGCCCAAGAGACCCAGTACTTC,CSARDGAQETQYF,TRBJ2-5,NA,13,NA,TRBV20-1
TGTGCCAGCAGCTCTGGACAGGGACAGGGCCAAGAGACCCAGTACTTC,CASSSGQGQGQETQYF,TRBJ2-5,TRBD1,16,few,TRBV11-3
TGTGCCAGCAGTTCAGGACTAGCGGGAGGGCCAGATACGCAGTATTTT,CASSSGLAGGPDTQYF,TRBJ2-3,TRBD2,16,many,TRBV6-2/TRBV6-3
TGTGCCAGCAGCTTAGTGTCCGGGGAGACCCAGTACTTC,CASSLVSGETQYF,TRBJ2-5,NA,13,many,TRBV7-2
TGTGCCAGCAGCAACTTAGCGGAGCGCAATCAGCCCCAGCATTTT,CASSNLAERNQPQHF,TRBJ1-5,NA,15,many,TRBV7-2
TGTGCCAGCAGCGTTACCGGGGGAATCGAGCAGTACTTC,CASSVTGGIEQYF,TRBJ2-7,NA,13,many,TRBV7-2
TGCGCCAGCAGCTCGTCCTTGAGACAGCCCTACAATGAGCAGTTCTTC,CASSSSLRQPYNEQFF,TRBJ2-1,NA,16,few,TRBV5-1
TGTGCCAGCAGCTCAGGACCCGGGGCCGGCTCCTACGAGCAGTACTTC,CASSSGPGAGSYEQYF,TRBJ2-7,NA,16,few,TRBV5-6
TGTGCCAGCAGTTTAAACGGGAGAACCTACGAGCAGTACTTC,CASSLNGRTYEQYF,TRBJ2-7,NA,14,NA,TRBV28
TGCAGTCAGAGGGGGGGGGAACGGGGCACTGAAGCTTTCTTT,CSQRGGERGTEAFF,TRBJ1-1,NA,14,NA,TRBV20-1
TGTGCCAGCAGCTTAGAGGCAGACTATGGCTACACCTTC,CASSLEADYGYTF,TRBJ1-2,NA,13,NA,TRBV11-1
TGTGCCAGCAGCGGGGGGACTAGCGAGACCTACAATGAGCAGTTCTTC,CASSGGTSETYNEQFF,TRBJ2-1,TRBD2,16,NA,TRBV5-4
TGTGCCACCGGAGACAGGGCCCTCTATGGCTACACCTTC,CATGDRALYGYTF,TRBJ1-2,TRBD1,13,few,TRBV6-2/TRBV6-3
TGCAGTGCTACTAGCGGGAGGGCCACTGAGCAGTTCTTC,CSATSGRATEQFF,TRBJ2-1,TRBD2,13,NA,TRBV20-1
TGCGCCAGCGCGGACAATTTCGCCGAGACCCAGTACTTC,CASADNFAETQYF,TRBJ2-5,NA,13,once,TRBV10-1
TGTGCCAGCAGACAGACAGGGCCTGAGACCCAGTACTTC,CASRQTGPETQYF,TRBJ2-5,TRBD1,13,NA,TRBV28
TGTGCCAGCAGCTCCGACAGGGGGGACACAGATACGCAGTATTTT,CASSSDRGDTDTQYF,TRBJ2-3,TRBD1,15,few,TRBV7-4
TGTGCCAGCAGTCCAAGACAGGGCGGGACTGAAGCTTTCTTT,CASSPRQGGTEAFF,TRBJ1-1,TRBD1,14,many,TRBV6-5
TGTGCCAGCAGGCCCGGGACAGGGCTTCGCTACGAGCAGTACTTC,CASRPGTGLRYEQYF,TRBJ2-7,TRBD1,15,NA,TRBV7-2
TGCAGCGTTCCGGACAGATTGAACACTGAAGCTTTCTTT,CSVPDRLNTEAFF,TRBJ1-1,NA,13,few,TRBV29-1
TGTGCCAGCAGCTTGGGACAGTTGAGCAATCAGCCCCAGCATTTT,CASSLGQLSNQPQHF,TRBJ1-5,TRBD1,15,NA,TRBV11-2
TGTGCCAGCAGCCACGGACTAGTGTACGAGCAGTACTTC,CASSHGLVYEQYF,TRBJ2-7,TRBD2,13,few,TRBV5-6
TGCAGTGCTAGTGGACAGGACTCCTACAATGAGCAGTTCTTC,CSASGQDSYNEQFF,TRBJ2-1,TRBD1,14,few,TRBV20-1
TGTGCCAGCAGTTACGGAGTAGCGGGACCCACAGATACGCAGTATTTT,CASSYGVAGPTDTQYF,TRBJ2-3,TRBD2,16,NA,TRBV6-6
TGTGCCATCAGTGAGTCGAAGAGGGTAGATACGCAGTATTTT,CAISESKRVDTQYF,TRBJ2-3,NA,14,NA,TRBV10-3
TGTGCCAGCAGCCTAAGAACTGGCAGGATCTACAATGAGCAGTTCTTC,CASSLRTGRIYNEQFF,TRBJ2-1,NA,16,many,TRBV7-2
TGTGCCAGCAGCTTAGGGGTCGGCGGCAGGGGGATGAAGACCCAGTACTTC,CASSLGVGGRGMKTQYF,TRBJ2-5,TRBD1,17,many,TRBV7-2
TGTGCCAGCAGGGAGAGCGGCTCCTACAATGAGCAGTTCTTC,CASRESGSYNEQFF,TRBJ2-1,NA,14,few,TRBV6-2/TRBV6-3
TGTGCCAGCAGTCCTGGACGTCGTGAAAAACTGTTTTTT,CASSPGRREKLFF,TRBJ1-4,NA,13,NA,TRBV6-2/TRBV6-3
TGTGCCAGTAGAATCGGCGGCCACAATGAGCAGTTCTTC,CASRIGGHNEQFF,TRBJ2-1,NA,13,few,TRBV19
TGTGCCAGTTCCAAGGCGGGAGGGAAAAACAATGAGCAGTTCTTC,CASSKAGGKNNEQFF,TRBJ2-1,TRBD2,15,NA,TRBV6-2/TRBV6-3
TGTGCCAGCAGTTCAGTTAGACAGGGGGCAGGAGGAGCTTTCTTT,CASSSVRQGAGGAFF,TRBJ1-1,TRBD1,15,few,TRBV28
TGTGCCAGCAGCTTAGTTACCAGGGTCTATGGCTACACCTTC,CASSLVTRVYGYTF,TRBJ1-2,NA,14,many,TRBV7-2
TGCGCCAGCAGCCAAGCCGGCCCCGGGGCCAACGTCCTGACTTTC,CASSQAGPGANVLTF,TRBJ2-6,NA,15,NA,TRBV4-3
TGTGCCAGCAGCTCCCTCGGCTCTTATAGCAATCAGCCCCAGCATTTT,CASSSLGSYSNQPQHF,TRBJ1-5,NA,16,NA,TRBV28
TGCAGCGCCCAAGGCGGACTAGGCTATGAGCAGTTCTTC,CSAQGGLGYEQFF,TRBJ2-1,TRBD2,13,many,TRBV29-1
TGTGCCAGCAGCTTAGCGGGACCCTACGAGCAGTACTTC,CASSLAGPYEQYF,TRBJ2-7,NA,13,many,TRBV7-2
TGTGCCAGCAGCTTCCAGCTCTACTATGGCTACACCTTC,CASSFQLYYGYTF,TRBJ1-2,NA,13,few,TRBV7-2
TGTGCCAGCAGCCGCCTAGCGGGAGGGGTGTCCTACGAGCAGTACTTC,CASSRLAGGVSYEQYF,TRBJ2-7,TRBD2,16,many,TRBV7-6